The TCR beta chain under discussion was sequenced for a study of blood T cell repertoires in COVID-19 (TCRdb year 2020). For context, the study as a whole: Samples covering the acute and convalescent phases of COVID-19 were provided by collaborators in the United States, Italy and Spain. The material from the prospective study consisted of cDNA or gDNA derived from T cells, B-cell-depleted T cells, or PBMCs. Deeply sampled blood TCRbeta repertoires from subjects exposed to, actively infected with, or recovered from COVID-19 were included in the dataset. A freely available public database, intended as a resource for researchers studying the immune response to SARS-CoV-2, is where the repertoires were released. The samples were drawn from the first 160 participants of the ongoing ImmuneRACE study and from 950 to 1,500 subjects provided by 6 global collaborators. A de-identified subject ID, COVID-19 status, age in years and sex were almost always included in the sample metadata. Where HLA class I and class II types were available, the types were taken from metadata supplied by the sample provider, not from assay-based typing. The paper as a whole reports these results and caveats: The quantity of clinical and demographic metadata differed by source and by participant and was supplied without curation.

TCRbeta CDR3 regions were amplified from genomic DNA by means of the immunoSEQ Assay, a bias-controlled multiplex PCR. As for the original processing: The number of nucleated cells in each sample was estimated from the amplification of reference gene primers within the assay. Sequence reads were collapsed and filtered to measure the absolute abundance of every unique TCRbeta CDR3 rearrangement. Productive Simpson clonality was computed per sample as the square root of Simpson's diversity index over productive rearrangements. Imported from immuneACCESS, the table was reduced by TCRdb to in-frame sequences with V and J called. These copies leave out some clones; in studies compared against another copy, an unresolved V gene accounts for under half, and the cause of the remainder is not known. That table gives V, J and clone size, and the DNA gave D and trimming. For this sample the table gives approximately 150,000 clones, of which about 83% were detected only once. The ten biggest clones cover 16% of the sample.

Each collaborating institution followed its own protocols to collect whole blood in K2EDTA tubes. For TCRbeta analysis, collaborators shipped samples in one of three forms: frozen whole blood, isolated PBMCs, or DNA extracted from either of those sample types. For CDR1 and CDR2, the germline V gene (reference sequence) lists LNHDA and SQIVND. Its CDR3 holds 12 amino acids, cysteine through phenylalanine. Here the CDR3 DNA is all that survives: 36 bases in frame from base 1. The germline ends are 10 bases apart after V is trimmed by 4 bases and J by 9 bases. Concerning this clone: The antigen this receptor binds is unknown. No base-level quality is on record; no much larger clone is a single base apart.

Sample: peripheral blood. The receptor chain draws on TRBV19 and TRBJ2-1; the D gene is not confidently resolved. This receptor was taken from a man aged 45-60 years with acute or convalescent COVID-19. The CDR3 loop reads CASSNSLLEQFF. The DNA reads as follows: TGTGCCAGTAGTAACAGTCTTCTTGAGCAGTTCTTC.